The next 21 T cell receptor beta chains were all read from a single sample in a study of long-term antiretroviral therapy in people with HIV. A v3.0 immunoSEQ assay was performed at survey level. Profiling relied on immunoSEQ multiplex PCR, and the TCRdb table lists in-frame clones only, not all of them. The sample has 15,000 to 20,000 clones; approximately 80% are singletons. The sample was unsorted PBMCs, taken 0.5 years before starting antiretroviral therapy. These TCRs come from a man between 18 and 29 years old with HIV.

The chain employs TRBV5-1 and TRBJ2-1; 9 positions agree with TRBD2. The CDR3 is made up of 17 amino acids. The V gene's germline CDR1 is SGHRS and CDR2 YFSETQ. Unmatched junction bases numbered 9, after V lost 4 bases and J lost 1 base. CDR3 in amino acids: CASSRTGTSQSYNEQFF. CDR3 coding DNA: TGCGCCAGCAGCAGGACCGGGACTAGCCAATCCTACAATGAGCAGTTCTTC.

This clone was detected a few times. The sample has other DNA sequences that encode this CDR3 too. CDR3 in amino acids: CASRQGNTEAFF. The CDR3, as DNA: TGTGCCAGCCGCCAGGGTAACACTGAAGCTTTCTTT. The chain couples TRBV11-2 to TRBJ1-1; possibly TRBD1 for D (5 bases). The germline gives CDR1 SGHAT, CDR2 FQNNGV. CDR3 length equals 12 residues. The ends were cut back, 8 bases at V and 2 bases at J, with 9 bases in the middle.

V usage is TRBV19 and J usage is TRBJ1-5; D is uncertain. The germline V and J ends were trimmed by 4 bases and 1 base, with 11 bases remaining between them. CDR1 is LNHDA, CDR2 SQIVND, per germline (reference sequence). The CDR3 has 15 residues. This chain's CDR3 is CASSTHLTSNQPQHF. CDR3 in DNA: TGTGCCAGTAGTACCCATTTGACAAGCAATCAGCCCCAGCATTTT.

The J gene is TRBJ2-7, the V gene TRBV5-1; possible D gene TRBD1, 6 bases. This CDR3 contains 15 residues. CDR1 SGHRS and CDR2 YFSETQ come from the germline V gene. V lost 0 bases and J 4 bases, leaving 14 bases between the germline ends. CDR3 nucleotides: TGCGCCAGCAGCTTGGCAGGGACACCTTTATACGAGCAGTACTTC. It codes for CASSLAGTPLYEQYF.

This chain joins TRBV27 and TRBJ2-1; no reliable D call. Trimming stripped 4 bases from V and 5 bases from J, with 15 bases between. Germline-derived CDR1 and CDR2 are MNHEY and SMNVEV (reference sequence). The CDR3 extends over 15 amino acids. CDR3 bases: TGTGCCAGCAGTTATGAGGTCGGAGTAAACAATGAGCAGTTCTTC. Translated: CASSYEVGVNNEQFF.

The rearrangement links TRBV27 to TRBJ2-3; the D gene is possibly TRBD2 (6 bases). Trimming removed 5 bases at V and 4 bases at J, with 13 bases between. Germline assignment: CDR1 MNHEY and CDR2 SMNVEV (reference sequence). The CDR3 covers 14 residues. The CDR3, as DNA: TGTGCCAGCAGTCTCGGACCGGGGGCAGATACGCAGTATTTT. Amino acids: CASSLGPGADTQYF.

This rearrangement joins TRBV7-8 to TRBJ2-5; D possibly matches TRBD1 or TRBD2 (6 bases each). Germline lookup yields CDR1 SGHVS and CDR2 FQNEAQ. V lost 1 base to trimming and J lost 5 bases, with 11 bases between them. The CDR3 runs 14 residues. CDR3: CASSLVGGGETQYF. As DNA, the CDR3 is TGTGCCAGCAGCTTAGTTGGAGGGGGGGAGACCCAGTACTTC.

The gene calls are TRBV6-6 and TRBJ2-7; D might be TRBD1 (6 bases). The V end was cut by 2 bases, the J end by 3 bases, with 14 bases between. Germline values: CDR1 MNHNY, CDR2 SVGAGI (reference sequence). The CDR3 totals 15 residues. As DNA, the CDR3 is TGTGCCAGCAGTTACACTGGGCACAGGGACTACGAGCAGTACTTC. Its translation: CASSYTGHRDYEQYF.

The chain couples TRBV6-1 to TRBJ2-1; D may be TRBD2 (6 bases). This CDR3 has 13 residues. V lost 3 bases, J lost 8 bases, and 11 bases lay in between. The germline gives CDR1 MNHNS, CDR2 SASEGT. The CDR3 loop reads CASSDVGGDEQFF. CDR3 coding DNA: TGTGCCAGCAGTGACGTAGGAGGGGATGAGCAGTTCTTC.

The chain has TRBV5-4 and TRBJ1-4; TRBD1 aligns across 11 bases. V trimming: 4 bases; J trimming: 6 bases; junction bases outside the gene matches: 2. This CDR3 spans 14 amino acids. The germline gives CDR1 SGHNT, CDR2 YYREEE (reference sequence). The CDR3 region has the DNA TGTGCCAGCAGCGTGGACAGGGGGCATGAAAAACTGTTTTTT. Translating it yields CASSVDRGHEKLFF.

The rearrangement joins TRBV15 to TRBJ2-7; D is possibly TRBD1 (5 bases). The CDR3 is 15 amino acids. The V and J ends lost 0 bases and 0 bases respectively, with 9 bases between them. Germline CDR1 is LNHNV and CDR2 is YYDKDF (reference sequence). Here the CDR3 DNA reads TGTGCCACCAGCAGAGAGGTGACAGCCTCCTACGAGCAGTACTTC. Its protein is CATSREVTASYEQYF.

The chain employs TRBV5-6 and TRBJ2-7; the D is unclear. Germline CDR1 reads SGHDT; CDR2 reads YYEEEE. Trimming pared 0 bases from V and 3 bases from J, leaving 16 bases between. The CDR3 is 16 residues long. The CDR3 DNA reads as TGTGCCAGCAGCTTGGCCTCGGCCGCTTTGGTCTACGAGCAGTACTTC. Its translation is CASSLASAALVYEQYF.

The genes are TRBV5-5 and TRBJ1-6, with TRBD1 matching 9 bases. There are 12 residues in the CDR3. J was trimmed by 17 bases and V by 4 bases; bases with no gene match: 7. Germline V CDR1 and CDR2: SGHKS, YYEKEE (reference sequence). In DNA, the CDR3 is TGTGCCAGCAGCCCTGGACAGGGGAAAGTCCACTTT. Its translation: CASSPGQGKVHF.

The J gene is TRBJ1-5, the V gene TRBV5-5; no clear D gene. The length of the CDR3 is 17 residues. Looked up from germline, CDR1 is SGHKS and CDR2 is YYEKEE (reference sequence). V gave up 1 base and J gave up 1 base, with 15 bases separating them. The CDR3 spells CASSLRPPAFSNQPQHF. The CDR3 coding sequence is TGTGCCAGCAGCTTGCGACCGCCAGCGTTCAGCAATCAGCCCCAGCATTTT. Supplemented by reference TRBV5-5 and TRBJ1-5, the full variable domain reads DAGVTQSPTHLIKTRGQQVTLRCSPISGHKSVSWYQQVLGQGPQFIFQYYEKEERGRGNFPDRFSARQFPNYSSELNVNALLLGDSALYLCASSLRPPAFSNQPQHFGDGTRLSIL.

The chain carries TRBV29-1 and TRBJ2-7, with 12 bases lining up with TRBD1. Unmatched junction bases numbered 4, after V lost 6 bases and J lost 1 base. The CDR3 totals 14 residues. Germline-derived CDR1 and CDR2 are SQVTM and ANQGSEA. The DNA of the CDR3 is TGCAGCGTCGAGGGACAGGGGGCTTCCTACGAGCAGTACTTC. Encoded protein: CSVEGQGASYEQYF.

The chain employs TRBV20-1 and TRBJ1-1; D call uncertain. Trimming cost V 4 bases and J 5 bases, with 8 bases left between them. Germline V gene sequence: CDR1 DFQATT, CDR2 SNEGSKA (reference sequence). The CDR3 spans 11 residues. This chain's CDR3 is CSAIAGTEAFF. The CDR3, as DNA: TGCAGTGCTATCGCGGGGACTGAAGCTTTCTTT.

The chain uses TRBV29-1 and TRBJ1-3; D might be TRBD1 (5 bases). CDR1 is SQVTM and CDR2 is ANQGSEA in the germline V gene. The CDR3 sequence is 15 residues long. V was trimmed by 5 bases and J by 2 bases, leaving 16 bases between them. The CDR3 sequence: CSVSQDNGAGNTIYF. The CDR3 DNA sequence: TGCAGCGTTTCCCAGGACAATGGGGCTGGAAACACCATATATTTT. Supplemented by reference TRBV29-1 and TRBJ1-3, the full variable domain reads SAVISQKPSRDICQRGTSLTIQCQVDSQVTMMFWYRQQPGQSLTLIATANQGSEATYESGFVIDKFPISRPNLTFSTLTVSNMSPEDSSIYLCSVSQDNGAGNTIYFGEGSWLTVV.

The chain combines TRBV18 with TRBJ1-1; tentative D call: TRBD1 (5 bases). CDR1 and CDR2 (germline): KGHSH, LQKENI. CDR3 length: 18 residues. V lost 1 base to trimming and J lost 7 bases, with 25 bases between them. The CDR3 loop is CASSPLGETGLITGEAFF. CDR3 nucleotides: TGTGCCAGCTCACCACTGGGGGAGACGGGACTCATAACGGGTGAAGCTTTCTTT.

V gene TRBV25-1 combines with J gene TRBJ2-5, with D possibly being TRBD2 (5 bases). Trimming shortened V by 11 bases and J by 9 bases, and 25 bases separated the two germline ends. This CDR3 has 14 amino acids. Germline CDR1 reads MGHDK; CDR2 reads SYGVNS. The CDR3, as DNA: TGTGCCGTGGGAGAGAGTGATGGGAGAAAGGCCCAGTACTTC. Its protein is CAVGESDGRKAQYF.

The genes are TRBV9 and TRBJ1-1; D may be TRBD1 (6 bases). Germline lookup yields CDR1 SGDLS and CDR2 YYNGEE. V lost 4 bases and J 2 bases, leaving 12 bases between the germline ends. This CDR3 has 14 residues. CDR3 residues: CASSPGTSNTEAFF. The CDR3 DNA reads as TGTGCCAGCAGCCCAGGGACATCTAACACTGAAGCTTTCTTT.

The sample holds a few counts of this clone. This rearrangement joins TRBV27 to TRBJ2-7; TRBD1 agrees at 7 bases. CDR3 length: 13 amino acids. Looked up from germline, CDR1 is MNHEY and CDR2 is SMNVEV (reference sequence). Trimming cost V 5 bases and J 4 bases; bases outside gene matches: 5. CDR3 DNA: TGTGCCAGCAGTCTCCGACAGGGATACGAGCAGTACTTC. Translated, it gives CASSLRQGYEQYF.